This is a list of T cell receptor beta chains from one sample in a study of OX40 agonist ivuxolimab in advanced cancers. Data came from immunoSEQ multiplex PCR; TCRdb stores just in-frame clones and leaves some out. Found here are 55,000 to 80,000 clones, around 80% of them singletons; the top ten hold roughly 0.99%. The source was CD4+ or CD8+ T cells sorted from blood, collected in a trial of the OX40 agonist ivuxolimab. The origin of the receptors is an adult with an advanced solid tumor such as melanoma, head and neck, liver or kidney cancer. Each CDR3 is given without its conserved first and last residue. Not all rows give a size; the values are once, few, many and, for expanded clones, a class.

clone_size | j_call | v_call | cdr3_aa
. | TRBJ1-6 | TRBV10-3 | AIRDTGVGSPLH
. | TRBJ2-3 | TRBV6-1 | ASLQGSTDTQY
. | TRBJ2-7 | TRBV12-5 | ASGLVHGPGGYEQY
. | TRBJ1-2 | TRBV30 | AWTRGWSDGYT
. | TRBJ1-2 | TRBV7-9 | ASSLDRMDYGYT
. | TRBJ2-5 | TRBV9 | ASSPTGAQETQY
. | TRBJ1-2 | TRBV7-2 | ASSPGQWDYGYT
. | TRBJ2-3 | TRBV4-2 | ASSQDLGGRDTQY
. | TRBJ1-5 | TRBV7-3 | ASSPLPGRRETQH
medium-sized | TRBJ1-2 | TRBV30 | AWSVKPAHGYT
. | TRBJ2-7 | TRBV19 | ASRPGLAGGGEQY
medium-sized | TRBJ1-2 | TRBV4-2 | ASSQDPREGYGYT